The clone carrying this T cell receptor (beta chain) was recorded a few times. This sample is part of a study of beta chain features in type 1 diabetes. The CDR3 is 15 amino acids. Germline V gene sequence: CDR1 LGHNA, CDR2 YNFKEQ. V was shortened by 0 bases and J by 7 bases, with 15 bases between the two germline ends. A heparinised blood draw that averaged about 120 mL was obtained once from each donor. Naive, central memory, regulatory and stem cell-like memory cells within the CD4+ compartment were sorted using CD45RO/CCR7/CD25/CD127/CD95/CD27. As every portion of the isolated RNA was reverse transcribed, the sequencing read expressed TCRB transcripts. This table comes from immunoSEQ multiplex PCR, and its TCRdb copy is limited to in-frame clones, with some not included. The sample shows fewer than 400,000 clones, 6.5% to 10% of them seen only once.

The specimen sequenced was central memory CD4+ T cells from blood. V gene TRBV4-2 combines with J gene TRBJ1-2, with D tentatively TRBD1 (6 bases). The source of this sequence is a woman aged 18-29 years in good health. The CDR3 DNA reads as TGTGCCAGCAGCCAAGATCCTTGGACAGTTCTTGGCTACACCTTC. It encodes CASSQDPWTVLGYTF.